These T cell receptor beta chains were read from a single sample in a study of blood T cell repertoires in COVID-19. Generated by immunoSEQ multiplex PCR, the TCRdb table keeps only in-frame clones and is missing some. Among around 500,000 clones listed, roughly 90% were seen once. The source material was PBMCs or T cells enriched from blood (not recorded which). These receptors originate from a woman aged 35 to 49 who had recovered from COVID-19. CDR3s leave out the opening cysteine and the closing phenylalanine or tryptophan. The order of the fields is J gene, V gene, CDR3 protein.

TRBJ1-2	TRBV2	ASVIPRGMGQGGGYT
TRBJ2-5	TRBV19	ASSTTTSGAQY
TRBJ1-2	TRBV4-3	ASSQATTGIYGYT
TRBJ1-2	TRBV19	ASRKDSPGGYT
TRBJ1-1	TRBV6-5	ASESGTEAF
TRBJ1-2	TRBV6-5	ASSYSRGSHYGYT
TRBJ1-2	TRBV15	ATSEETTAYYGYT
TRBJ1-2	TRBV19	ASGKPSYT
TRBJ1-2	TRBV14	ASSQGGLGYGYT
TRBJ2-1	TRBV5-5	ASSLGQTEQF
TRBJ1-1	TRBV12-3/TRBV12-4	ASSSRVEAF
TRBJ2-7	TRBV7-9	ASSLVAAGPYEQY
TRBJ1-1	TRBV11-3	ASSLGGVGAVEAF
TRBJ2-2	TRBV6-2/TRBV6-3	ASSYSLVTGELF
TRBJ2-5	TRBV29-1	SVQQVRRETQY
TRBJ1-1	TRBV9	ASSFRPQGLGAEAF
TRBJ2-7	TRBV4-1	ASSQNGQSYEQY
TRBJ2-1	TRBV24-1	ATSGGGGVNEQF
TRBJ1-2	TRBV2	ASSEYRRSYLYGYT
TRBJ2-3	TRBV7-6	ASSWFSGSTDTQY
TRBJ1-2	TRBV14	ASSPTRGDGVYGYT
TRBJ1-5	TRBV19	ASRPWLQGDQPQH
TRBJ2-1	TRBV25-1	ASSGSQGTGYNEQF
TRBJ2-7	TRBV19	ASSIDLSEQY
TRBJ1-2	TRBV20-1	SASRLRYGYT
TRBJ2-2	TRBV20-1	SATYTGELF
TRBJ2-4	TRBV7-9	ASSLVAQGLGKNIQY
TRBJ1-1	TRBV7-9	ASSLLGRTSEAF
TRBJ1-2	TRBV5-1	ASSEAASGAFYGYT
TRBJ2-7	TRBV27	ASSLTGEGYEQY
TRBJ1-5	TRBV19	ASSIADRRYDQPQH
TRBJ2-2	TRBV5-6	ASSLPLGRSTGELF
TRBJ2-1	TRBV19	ASSMGLAGGPLEQF
TRBJ2-1	TRBV4-3	ASSRAGESYNEQF
TRBJ1-1	TRBV6-5	ASRGQGAANTEAF
TRBJ2-7	TRBV18	ASSPVRGYEQY
TRBJ1-1	TRBV27	ASSPSPTGNTEAF
TRBJ1-1	TRBV7-2	ASSLGPTSRTEAF
TRBJ2-7	TRBV5-1	ASSLGTGRTYEQY
TRBJ1-2	TRBV18	ASSPPGGQGNYGYT
TRBJ2-7	TRBV5-6	ASSFSGMSYEQY
TRBJ2-1	TRBV14	ASSQGPGLAGNEQF
TRBJ1-1	TRBV18	ASSGGNTEAF